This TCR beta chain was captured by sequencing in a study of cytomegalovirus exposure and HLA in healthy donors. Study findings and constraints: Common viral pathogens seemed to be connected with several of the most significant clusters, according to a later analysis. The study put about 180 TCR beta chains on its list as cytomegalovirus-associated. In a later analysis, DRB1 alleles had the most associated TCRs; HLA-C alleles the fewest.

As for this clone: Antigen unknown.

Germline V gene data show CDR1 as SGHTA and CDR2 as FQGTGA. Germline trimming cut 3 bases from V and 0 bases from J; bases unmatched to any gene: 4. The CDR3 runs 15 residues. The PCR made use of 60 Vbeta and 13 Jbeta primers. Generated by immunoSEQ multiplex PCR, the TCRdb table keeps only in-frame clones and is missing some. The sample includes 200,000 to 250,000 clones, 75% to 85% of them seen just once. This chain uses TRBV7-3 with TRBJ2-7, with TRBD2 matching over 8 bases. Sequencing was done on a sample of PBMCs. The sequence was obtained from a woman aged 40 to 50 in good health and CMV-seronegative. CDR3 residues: CASSLSGGSSYEQYF. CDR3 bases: TGTGCCAGCAGCTTGTCGGGGGGGAGCTCCTACGAGCAGTACTTC.